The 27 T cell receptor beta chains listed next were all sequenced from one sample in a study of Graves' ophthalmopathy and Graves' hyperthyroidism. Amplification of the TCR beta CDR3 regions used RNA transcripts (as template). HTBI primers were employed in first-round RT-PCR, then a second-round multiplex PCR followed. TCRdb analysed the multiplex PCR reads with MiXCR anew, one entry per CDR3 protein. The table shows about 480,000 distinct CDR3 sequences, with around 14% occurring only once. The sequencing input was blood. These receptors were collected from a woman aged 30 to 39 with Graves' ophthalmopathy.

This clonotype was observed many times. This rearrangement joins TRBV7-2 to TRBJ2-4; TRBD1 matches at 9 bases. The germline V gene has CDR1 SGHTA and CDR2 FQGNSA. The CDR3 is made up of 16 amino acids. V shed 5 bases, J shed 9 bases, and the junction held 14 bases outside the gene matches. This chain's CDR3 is CASSARGQGEFVIQYF. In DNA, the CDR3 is TGTGCCAGCAGCGCCCGGGGACAGGGAGAGTTTGTCATTCAGTACTTC. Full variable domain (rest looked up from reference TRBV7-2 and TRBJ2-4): GAGVSQSPSNKVTEKGKDVELRCDPISGHTALYWYRQSLGQGLEFLIYFQGNSAPDKSGLPSDRFSAERTGGSVSTLTIQRTQQEDSAVYLCASSARGQGEFVIQYFGAGTRLSVL.

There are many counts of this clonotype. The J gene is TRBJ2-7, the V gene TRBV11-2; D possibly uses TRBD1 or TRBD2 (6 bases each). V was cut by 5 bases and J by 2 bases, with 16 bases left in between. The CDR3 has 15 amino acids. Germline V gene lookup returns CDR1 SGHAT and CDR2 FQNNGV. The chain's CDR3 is CASSGTGRWPYEQYF. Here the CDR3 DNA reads TGTGCCAGCAGCGGTACAGGGAGGTGGCCCTACGAGCAGTACTTC.

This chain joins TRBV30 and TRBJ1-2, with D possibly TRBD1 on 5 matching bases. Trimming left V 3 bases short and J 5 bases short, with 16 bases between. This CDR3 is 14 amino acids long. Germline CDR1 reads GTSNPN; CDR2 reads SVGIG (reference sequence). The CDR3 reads CAWRGRPTLYGYTF. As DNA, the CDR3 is TGTGCCTGGAGGGGACGGCCGACATTGTATGGCTACACCTTC.

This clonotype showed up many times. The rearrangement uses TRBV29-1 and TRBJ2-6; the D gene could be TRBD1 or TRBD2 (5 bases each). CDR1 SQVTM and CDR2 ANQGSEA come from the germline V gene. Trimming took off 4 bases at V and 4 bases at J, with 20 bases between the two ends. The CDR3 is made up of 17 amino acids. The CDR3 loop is CSVAFGARRDGANVLTF. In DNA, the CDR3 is TGCAGCGTTGCCTTCGGTGCTCGCCGGGACGGGGCCAACGTCCTGACTTTC.

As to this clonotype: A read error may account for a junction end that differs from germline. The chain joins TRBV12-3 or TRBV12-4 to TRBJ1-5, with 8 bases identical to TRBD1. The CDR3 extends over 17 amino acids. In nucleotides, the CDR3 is TGTGCCAGCAGTTTTGTTACGGGACAGGTTCGCAATCAGCCCCGGCATTTT. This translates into CASSFVTGQVRNQPRHF.

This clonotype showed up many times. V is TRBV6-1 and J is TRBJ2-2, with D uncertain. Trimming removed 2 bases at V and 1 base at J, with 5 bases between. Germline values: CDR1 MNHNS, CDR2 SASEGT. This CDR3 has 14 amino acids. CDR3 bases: TGTGCCAGCAGTGAAAGTCAGAACACCGGGGAGCTGTTTTTT. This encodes CASSESQNTGELFF.

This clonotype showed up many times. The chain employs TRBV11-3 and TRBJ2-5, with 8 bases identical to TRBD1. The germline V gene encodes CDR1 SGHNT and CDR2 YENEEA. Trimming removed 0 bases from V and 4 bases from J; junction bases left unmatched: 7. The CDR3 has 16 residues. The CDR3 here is CASSLDAGGFRETQYF. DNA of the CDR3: TGTGCCAGCAGCTTAGATGCAGGGGGCTTTCGAGAGACCCAGTACTTC.

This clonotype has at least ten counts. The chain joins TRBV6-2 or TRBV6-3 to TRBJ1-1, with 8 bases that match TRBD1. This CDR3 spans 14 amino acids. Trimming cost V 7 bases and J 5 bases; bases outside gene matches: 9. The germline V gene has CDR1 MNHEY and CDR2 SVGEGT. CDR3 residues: CASMDQGAWTEAFF. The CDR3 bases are TGTGCCAGCATGGACCAGGGGGCTTGGACTGAAGCTTTCTTT.

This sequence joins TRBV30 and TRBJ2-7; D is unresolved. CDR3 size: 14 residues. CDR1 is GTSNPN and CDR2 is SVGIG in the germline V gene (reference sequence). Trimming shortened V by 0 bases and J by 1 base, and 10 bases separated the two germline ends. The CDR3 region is CAWSVLVKSYEQYF. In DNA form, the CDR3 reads TGTGCCTGGAGTGTACTTGTGAAGTCCTACGAGCAGTACTTC. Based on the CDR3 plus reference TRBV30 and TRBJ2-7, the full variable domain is SQTIHQWPATLVQPVGSPLSLECTVEGTSNPNLYWYRQAAGRGLQLLFYSVGIGQISSEVPQNLSASRPQDRQFILSSKKLLLSDSGFYLCAWSVLVKSYEQYFGPGTRLTVT.

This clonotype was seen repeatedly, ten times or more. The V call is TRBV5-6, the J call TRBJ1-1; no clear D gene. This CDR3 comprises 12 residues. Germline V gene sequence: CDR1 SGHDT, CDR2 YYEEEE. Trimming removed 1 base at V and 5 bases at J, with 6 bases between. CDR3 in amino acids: CASSLTPTEAFF. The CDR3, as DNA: TGTGCCAGCAGCTTGACTCCGACTGAAGCTTTCTTT.

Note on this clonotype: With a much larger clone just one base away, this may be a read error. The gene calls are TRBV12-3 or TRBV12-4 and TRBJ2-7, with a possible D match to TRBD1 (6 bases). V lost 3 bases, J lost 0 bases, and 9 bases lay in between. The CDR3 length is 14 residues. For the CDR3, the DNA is TGTGCCAGCAGTTTTACAGGGTTCTCCTACGAGCAGTACGTC. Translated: CASSFTGFSYEQYV.

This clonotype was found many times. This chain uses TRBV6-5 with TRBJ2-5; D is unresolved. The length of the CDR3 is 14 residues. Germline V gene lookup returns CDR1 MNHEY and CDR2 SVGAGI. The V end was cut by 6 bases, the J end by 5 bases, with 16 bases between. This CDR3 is CASSQRRPLETQYF. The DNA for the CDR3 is TGTGCCAGCAGCCAACGGCGACCGTTGGAGACCCAGTACTTC.

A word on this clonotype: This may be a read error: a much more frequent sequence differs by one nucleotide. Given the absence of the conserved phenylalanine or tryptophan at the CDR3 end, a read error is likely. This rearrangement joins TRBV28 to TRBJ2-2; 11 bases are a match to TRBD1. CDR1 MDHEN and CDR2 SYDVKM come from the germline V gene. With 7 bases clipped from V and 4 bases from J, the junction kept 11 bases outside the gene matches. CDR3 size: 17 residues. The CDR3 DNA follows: TGTGCCAGCAAGACGGGACAGGGGGGAATTATCACCGGGGAGCTGTTTTTG. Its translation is CASKTGQGGIITGELFL.

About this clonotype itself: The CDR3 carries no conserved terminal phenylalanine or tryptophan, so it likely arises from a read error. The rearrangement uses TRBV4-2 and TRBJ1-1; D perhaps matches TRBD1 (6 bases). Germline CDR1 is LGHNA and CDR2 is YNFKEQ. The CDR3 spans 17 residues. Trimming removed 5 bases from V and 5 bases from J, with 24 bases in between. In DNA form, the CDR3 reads TGTGCCAGCAGCAAACAGGTCCGGGCAGGGGTGTGGACTGAAGCTTTCCTT. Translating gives CASSKQVRAGVWTEAFL.

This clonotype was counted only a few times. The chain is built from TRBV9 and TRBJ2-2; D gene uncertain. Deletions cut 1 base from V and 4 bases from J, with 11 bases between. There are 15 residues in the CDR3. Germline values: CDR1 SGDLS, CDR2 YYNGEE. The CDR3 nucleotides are TGTGCCAGCAGCGTATTTGGGGAAGCCACCGGGGAGCTGTTTTTT. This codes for CASSVFGEATGELFF. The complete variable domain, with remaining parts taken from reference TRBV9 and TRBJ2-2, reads DSGVTQTPKHLITATGQRVTLRCSPRSGDLSVYWYQQSLDQGLQFLIQYYNGEERAKGNILERFSAQQFPDLHSELNLSSLELGDSALYFCASSVFGEATGELFFGEGSRLTVL.

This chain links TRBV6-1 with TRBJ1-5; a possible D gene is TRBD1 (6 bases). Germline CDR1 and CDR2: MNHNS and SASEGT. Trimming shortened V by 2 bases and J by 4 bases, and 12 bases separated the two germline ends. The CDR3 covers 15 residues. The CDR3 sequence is CASSESGGTNQPQHF. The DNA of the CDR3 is TGTGCCAGCAGTGAATCGGGGGGCACAAATCAGCCCCAGCATTTT.

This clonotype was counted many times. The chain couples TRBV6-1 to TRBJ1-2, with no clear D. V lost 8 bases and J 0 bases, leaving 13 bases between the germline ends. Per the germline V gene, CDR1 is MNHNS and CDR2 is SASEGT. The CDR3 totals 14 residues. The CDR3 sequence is CASRIGSTNYGYTF. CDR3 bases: TGTGCCAGCCGGATAGGGTCGACTAACTATGGCTACACCTTC.

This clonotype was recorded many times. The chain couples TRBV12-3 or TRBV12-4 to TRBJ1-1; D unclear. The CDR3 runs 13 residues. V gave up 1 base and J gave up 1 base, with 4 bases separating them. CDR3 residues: CASSLVTNTEAFF. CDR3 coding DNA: TGTGCCAGCAGTTTAGTAACGAACACTGAAGCTTTCTTT.

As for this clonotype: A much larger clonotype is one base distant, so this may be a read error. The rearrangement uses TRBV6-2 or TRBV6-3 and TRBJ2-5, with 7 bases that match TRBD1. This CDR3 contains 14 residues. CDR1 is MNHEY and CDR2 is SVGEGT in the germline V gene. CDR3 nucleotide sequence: TGTGTCAGCAGATACGGGACAGACCAAGAGACCCAGTACTTC. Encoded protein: CVSRYGTDQETQYF.

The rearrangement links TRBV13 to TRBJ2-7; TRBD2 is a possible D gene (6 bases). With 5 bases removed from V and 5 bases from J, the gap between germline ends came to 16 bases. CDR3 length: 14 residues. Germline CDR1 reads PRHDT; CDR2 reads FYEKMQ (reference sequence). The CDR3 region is CASSLRVASDEQYF. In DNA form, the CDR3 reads TGTGCCAGCAGCCTCCGAGTGGCTAGCGACGAGCAGTACTTC.

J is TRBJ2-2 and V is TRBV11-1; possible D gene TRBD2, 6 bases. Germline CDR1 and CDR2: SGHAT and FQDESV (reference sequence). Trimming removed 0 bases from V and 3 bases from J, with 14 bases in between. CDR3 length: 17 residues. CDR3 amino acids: CASSLAPAGSYTGELFF. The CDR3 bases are TGTGCCAGCAGCTTAGCGCCCGCGGGGAGCTACACCGGGGAGCTGTTTTTT.

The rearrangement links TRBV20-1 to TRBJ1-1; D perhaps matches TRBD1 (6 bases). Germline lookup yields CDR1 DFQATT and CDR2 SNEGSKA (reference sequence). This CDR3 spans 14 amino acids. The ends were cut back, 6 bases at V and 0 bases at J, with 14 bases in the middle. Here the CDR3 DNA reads TGCAGTGCCCCCTGGGGGGGCATGAACACTGAAGCTTTCTTT. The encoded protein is CSAPWGGMNTEAFF.

CDR3 sequence (DNA): TGCAGTGCTAGAAGGACAGATGCTAACTATGGCTACACCTTC. This sequence encodes CSARRTDANYGYTF. The gene calls are TRBV20-1 and TRBJ1-2; a weak D match, TRBD1 (6 bases). V was shortened by 2 bases and J by 0 bases, with 10 bases between the two germline ends. The germline V gene encodes CDR1 DFQATT and CDR2 SNEGSKA (reference sequence). The CDR3 runs to 14 residues.

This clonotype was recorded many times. In DNA, the CDR3 is TGCAGTGCCCGGGGTCAGGGCTACGAGCAGTACTTC. Protein product: CSARGQGYEQYF. V usage is TRBV20-1 and J usage is TRBJ2-7, with D tentatively TRBD1 or TRBD2 (5 bases each). This CDR3 is built from 12 residues. The germline gives CDR1 DFQATT, CDR2 SNEGSKA (reference sequence). Trimming shortened V by 6 bases and J by 3 bases, and 12 bases separated the two germline ends.

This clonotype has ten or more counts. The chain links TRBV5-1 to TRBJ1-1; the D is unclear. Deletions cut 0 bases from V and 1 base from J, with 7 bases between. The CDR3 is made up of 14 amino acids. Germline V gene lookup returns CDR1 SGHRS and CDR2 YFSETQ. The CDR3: CASSLGDANTEAFF. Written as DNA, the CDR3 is TGCGCCAGCAGCTTGGGTGACGCGAACACTGAAGCTTTCTTT.

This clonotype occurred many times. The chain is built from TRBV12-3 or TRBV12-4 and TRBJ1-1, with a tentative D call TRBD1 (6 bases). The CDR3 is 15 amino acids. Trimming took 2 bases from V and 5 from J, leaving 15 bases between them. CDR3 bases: TGTGCCAGCAGTTTATTCGGGGGCGCGGGGACTGAAGCTTTCTTT. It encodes CASSLFGGAGTEAFF.

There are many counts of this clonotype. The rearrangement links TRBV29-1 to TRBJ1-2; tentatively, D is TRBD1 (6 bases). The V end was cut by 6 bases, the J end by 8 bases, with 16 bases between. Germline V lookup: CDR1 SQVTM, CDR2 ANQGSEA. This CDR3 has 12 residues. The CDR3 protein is CSVRGGARGYTF. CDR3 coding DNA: TGCAGCGTCCGGGGGGGGGCGCGCGGCTACACCTTC.